This entry describes one T cell receptor beta chain. The antigen remains undetermined. This sample is part of a study of T cell responses to AZD1222 COVID-19 vaccine. Data came from immunoSEQ multiplex PCR; TCRdb stores just in-frame clones and leaves some out. This table holds just over 150,000 clones, 90% found once. Germline V gene lookup returns CDR1 SGHKS and CDR2 YYEKEE (reference sequence). The CDR3 has 13 amino acids. Trimming cost V 2 bases and J 4 bases, with 10 bases left between them. Study-level results: There were mostly white British donors and more females than males, and clonal diversity was possibly underestimated. Without day 14 samples, only post-peak T cell repertoires were studied.

The specimen was peripheral blood, collected on day 0 of AZD1222 vaccination. This chain connects TRBV5-5 to TRBJ2-7; maybe TRBD1 (5 bases). The sequence was collected from an adult in good health. The chain's CDR3 is CASSFGALYEQYF. DNA of the CDR3: TGTGCCAGCAGCTTTGGGGCTTTGTACGAGCAGTACTTC.